This T cell receptor (beta chain) was identified during a study of blood T cell repertoires in COVID-19. The overall study: From the United States, Italy and Spain came samples of acute and convalescent COVID-19. PBMCs, B-cell-depleted T cells, or T cells provided the cDNA or gDNA that made up the material.

V dropped 3 bases and J dropped 10 bases, with 9 bases sitting between them. The CDR3 is 11 amino acids. The germline V gene has CDR1 MDHEN and CDR2 SYDVKM. Only one count was recorded for this clone. Original analysis: The authors estimated nucleated cell counts from reference gene primer amplification. Here immunoSEQ multiplex PCR was the method, and the copy in TCRdb shows in-frame clones only, minus some. The V and J calls and the clone size are those of that table, but D and trimming were determined from the DNA. The sample has about 140,000 clones; around 86% are singletons. This clonotype was sampled from a human donor in a cohort sampled during active COVID-19. The specimen sequenced was peripheral blood. This chain uses TRBV28 with TRBJ1-1; tentatively, D is TRBD1 (5 bases). CDR3 nucleotides: TGTGCCAGCAGTTTGAAACAGGTAGCTTTCTTT. It codes for CASSLKQVAFF. Full variable domain (remainder filled in from reference TRBV28 and TRBJ1-1): DVKVTQSSRYLVKRTGEKVFLECVQDMDHENMFWYRQDPGLGLRLIYFSYDVKMKEKGDIPEGYSVSREKKERFSLILESASTNQTSMYLCASSLKQVAFFGQGTRLTVV.